The present T cell receptor beta chain was sequenced within a study of response to subunit inactivated influenza vaccine. TCRdb reanalysed the RT-PCR reads using MiXCR and keeps one entry per CDR3 protein. The table includes about 700,000 distinct CDR3 sequences, less than 20% detected once. Germline CDR1 reads SNHLY; CDR2 reads FYNNEI. The CDR3 length is 15 residues. Trimming removed 6 bases from V and 2 bases from J; junction bases left unmatched: 4. The sequence was collected from a man aged 50 to 59 who received an inactivated influenza vaccine. V usage is TRBV2 and J usage is TRBJ1-4, with 9 bases that match TRBD1. The sample consisted of PBMCs from blood, taken less than 13 days after vaccination. This CDR3 is CASRTDRGTNEKLFF. CDR3 in DNA: TGTGCCAGCAGAACCGACAGGGGGACTAATGAAAAACTGTTTTTT.